Sequencing of this T cell receptor beta chain was carried out in a study of post-analysis software for immune sequencing data. Study-level background: The cohort encompassed relapsing-remitting, secondary progressive and progressive-relapsing multiple sclerosis disease courses.

The CDR3 runs 12 residues. From germline, CDR1 is SGHDT and CDR2 YYEEEE. V was cut by 3 bases and J by 9 bases, with 10 bases left in between. As regards this clonotype: Its target is unknown.

TCR beta cDNA libraries included unique molecular identifiers. Out of 1 to 10 million T cells, some 480,000 cDNA molecules were generated. TCRdb analysed the PCR reads with MiXCR anew, one entry per CDR3 protein. The sample shows hundreds of thousands of distinct CDR3 sequences, about 44% of them seen only once. Notes on the study in general: Strong co-clustering by F measure was seen for same-batch samples. TRBV5-6, TRBV5-1 and TRBV20-1 were among several TRBV segments more frequent in patients than controls.

The clonotype originates from a girl aged 10 to 17 with multiple sclerosis. This chain joins TRBV5-6 and TRBJ1-5; D is undetermined. The sample consisted of blood. CDR3 protein: CASSWRRTPQHF. The CDR3 DNA reads TGTGCCAGCAGCTGGCGAAGGACGCCCCAGCATTTT.